The 4 T cell receptor beta chains below come from one sample, sequenced in a study of blood T cell repertoires in COVID-19. Measured with immunoSEQ multiplex PCR; TCRdb has only the in-frame clones, and not every one. The table records roughly 100,000 clones, 86% of them present only once. Input material: peripheral blood. Receptors originate from a human donor in a cohort sampled during active COVID-19.

V usage is TRBV20-1 and J usage is TRBJ2-1; perhaps TRBD1 as D (5 bases). This CDR3 region has 16 residues. V lost 3 bases to trimming and J lost 5 bases, with 20 bases between them. Germline loops: CDR1 DFQATT, CDR2 SNEGSKA (reference sequence). The CDR3 reads CSASLVLLGLHNEQFF. CDR3 nucleotide sequence: TGCAGTGCTAGTTTGGTCCTTCTGGGGCTGCACAATGAGCAGTTCTTC.

This sequence joins TRBV18 and TRBJ2-7; the D is unclear. Trimming left V 3 bases short and J 6 bases short, with 9 bases between. This CDR3 is 12 amino acids long. Per germline, CDR1 KGHSH and CDR2 LQKENI. The CDR3 sequence: CASSPFSGEQYF. The CDR3 DNA reads as TGTGCCAGCTCACCTTTTAGTGGCGAGCAGTACTTC.

This chain connects TRBV10-2 to TRBJ2-7; TRBD2 aligns across 13 bases. The CDR3 loop spans 17 amino acids. The junction had 15 bases not matched to a gene; V was cut back by 7 bases and J by 6 bases. CDR1 WSHSY and CDR2 SAAADI come from the germline V gene. CDR3 region: CASIPRGLAGDRFEQYF. The CDR3 DNA reads as TGCGCCAGCATCCCGCGAGGACTAGCGGGGGACCGATTCGAGCAGTACTTC.

The chain carries TRBV3-1 (or the pseudogene TRBV3-2) and TRBJ1-1; D might be TRBD1 (6 bases). Germline CDR1 reads LGHDT; CDR2 reads YNNKEL (reference sequence). The CDR3 loop spans 13 amino acids. V dropped 4 bases and J dropped 7 bases, with 13 bases sitting between them. The CDR3 here is CASSPQDSHEAFF. Written as DNA, the CDR3 is TGTGCCAGCAGCCCACAGGACAGCCATGAAGCTTTCTTT.